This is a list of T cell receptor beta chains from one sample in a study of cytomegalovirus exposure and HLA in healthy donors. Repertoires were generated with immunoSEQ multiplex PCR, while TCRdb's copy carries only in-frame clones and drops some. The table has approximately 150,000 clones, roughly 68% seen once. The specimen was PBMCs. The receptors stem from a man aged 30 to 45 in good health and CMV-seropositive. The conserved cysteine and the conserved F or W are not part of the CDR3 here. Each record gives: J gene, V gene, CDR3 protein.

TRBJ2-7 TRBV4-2 ASSQVGRTSEYYEQY
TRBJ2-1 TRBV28 ASSEQDYNEQF
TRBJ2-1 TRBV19 ASSEMGLAGERQF
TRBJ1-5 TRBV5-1 ASSLDGGSVNRADQPQH
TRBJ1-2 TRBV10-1 ASSTGTADNYGYT
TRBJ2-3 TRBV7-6 ASSRPPEGLDTQY
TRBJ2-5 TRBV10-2 ASSEGTGVREETQY
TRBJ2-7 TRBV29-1 SVGPWGLESNEQY
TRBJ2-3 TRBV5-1 ASRSVAGGFTDTQY
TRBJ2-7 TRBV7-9 ASSPHLTSGSWYEQY
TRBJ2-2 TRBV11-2 ASSLNRAGGPPGELF
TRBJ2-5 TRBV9 ASSVDRGEETQY
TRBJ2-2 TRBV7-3 ASSLTRNTGELF
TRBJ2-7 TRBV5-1 ASSWTGALSYEQY
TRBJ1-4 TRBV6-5 ASSSRGPGEKLF
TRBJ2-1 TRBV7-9 ASSFRAGYNEQF
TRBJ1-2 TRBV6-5 ASSYSRQLANYGYT
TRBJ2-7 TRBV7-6 ASSPGVGQSSYEQY
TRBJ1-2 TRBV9 ASSTLQGAASYGYT
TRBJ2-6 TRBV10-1 ASGPGTGTGANVLT
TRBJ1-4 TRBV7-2 ASSFRNEKLF
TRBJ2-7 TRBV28 ASSKTGTGVESEQY
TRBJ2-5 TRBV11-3 ASSLGGTQETQY
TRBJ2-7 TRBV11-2 ASSQGLARSEQY
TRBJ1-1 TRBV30 AWSLAGGTEAF
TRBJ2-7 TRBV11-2 ASSLLGPGGLFREQY
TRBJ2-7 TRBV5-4 ASSLERDDYEQY
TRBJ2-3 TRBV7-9 ASRPGQGTDTQY
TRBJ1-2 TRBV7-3 ASSPTFFPKPVINYGYT
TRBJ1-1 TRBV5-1 ASSLGGTGGEAF
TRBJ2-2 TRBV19 ASSIPIGADTGELF
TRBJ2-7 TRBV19 ASSPRDRVRRDEQY
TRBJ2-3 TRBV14 ASSIALVGDTQY
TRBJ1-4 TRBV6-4 ASSAGTGGDEKLF
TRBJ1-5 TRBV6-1 ASSEKFGGAVQVSQPQH